This is a list of T cell receptor beta chains from one sample in a study of CD8 T cells in ankylosing spondylitis. TCRdb re-derived calls from the 5' RACE reads in MiXCR, one entry per CDR3 protein. This sample has about 170,000 distinct CDR3 sequences, with around 18% found just once. The sequencing input was blood, either unsorted or a sorted T cell fraction (not recorded which). These receptors were obtained from a male donor with ankylosing spondylitis or in good health (not recorded which). Each CDR3 is given with its conserved first and last residue. A D gene is named only where the DNA matches it firmly. For some rows the clone size is stated as once, few or many, or as a class when expanded; others skip it.

d_call	j_call	clone_size	v_call	cdr3_aa	cdr3_nt
TRBD2	TRBJ2-2	many	TRBV7-3	CASSLNPITGTSATGELFF	TGTGCCAGCAGCTTAAACCCAATCACCGGGACTAGCGCTACCGGGGAGCTGTTTTTT
TRBD2	TRBJ2-5	many	TRBV5-6	CASSLISSGKETQYF	TGTGCCAGCAGCTTGATATCTAGCGGAAAAGAGACCCAGTACTTC
NA	TRBJ1-6	NA	TRBV28	CASRGTRHNSPLHF	TGTGCCAGCAGGGGGACCCGGCATAATTCACCCCTCCACTTT
TRBD1	TRBJ2-5	many	TRBV5-1	CASSSGQGSSETQYF	TGCGCCAGCAGCTCGGGACAGGGATCTTCGGAGACCCAGTACTTC
NA	TRBJ2-5	NA	TRBV20-1	CSADDYMGGETQYF	TGCAGTGCCGATGACTACATGGGGGGAGAGACCCAGTACTTC
TRBD2	TRBJ2-3	NA	TRBV7-2	CASSFALAAGDTQYF	TGTGCCAGCAGCTTCGCACTAGCGGCAGGAGATACGCAGTATTTT
NA	TRBJ1-1	many	TRBV6-6	CASSYFTEAFF	TGTGCCAGCAGTTATTTCACTGAAGCTTTCTTT
TRBD2	TRBJ2-2	NA	TRBV3-1	CASSLLLAGFTGELFF	TGTGCCAGCAGCCTTTTACTAGCGGGATTTACCGGGGAGCTGTTTTTT
NA	TRBJ2-1	NA	TRBV7-6	CASSLGFGGGLDEQFF	TGTGCCAGCAGCTTAGGGTTCGGTGGGGGTCTGGATGAGCAGTTCTTC
NA	TRBJ1-5	NA	TRBV7-9	CASSLRGVQPQHF	TGTGCCAGCAGCTTAAGAGGGGTTCAGCCCCAGCATTTT
TRBD2	TRBJ2-1	many	TRBV5-1	CASNPGTTSYNEQFF	TGCGCCAGCAACCCCGGGACTACCTCCTACAATGAGCAGTTCTTC
TRBD2	TRBJ2-5	NA	TRBV2	CASSEALSGRETQYF	TGTGCCAGCAGTGAAGCTCTTAGCGGGAGAGAGACCCAGTACTTC
NA	TRBJ2-1	many	TRBV5-1	CASTIGNQEQFF	TGCGCCAGCACTATTGGGAACCAAGAGCAGTTCTTC
NA	TRBJ2-1	many	TRBV20-1	CSARDLKLGAGEQFF	TGCAGTGCTAGAGATCTAAAACTAGGGGCGGGTGAGCAGTTCTTC
TRBD1	TRBJ2-7	NA	TRBV2	CASRHNRGRNYEQYF	TGTGCCAGCAGGCATAACAGGGGGCGAAACTACGAGCAGTACTTC
NA	TRBJ1-2	NA	TRBV7-9	CASSRTWTENYGYTF	TGTGCCAGCAGCCGCACCTGGACAGAGAACTATGGCTACACCTTC
TRBD1	TRBJ1-5	many	TRBV5-1	CASSFDRGHSNQPQHF	TGCGCCAGCAGCTTTGACAGGGGTCATAGCAATCAGCCCCAGCATTTT
NA	TRBJ2-7	once	TRBV7-3	CASSLGRWNEQYF	TGTGCCAGCAGCTTGGGGAGGTGGAACGAGCAGTACTTC
TRBD1	TRBJ2-7	many	TRBV5-1	CASSYWTGGSYEQYF	TGCGCCAGCAGCTACTGGACAGGGGGCAGCTACGAGCAGTACTTC
TRBD2	TRBJ2-3	many	TRBV20-1	CSARVAGGRRTDTQYF	TGCAGTGCTAGAGTGGCTGGCGGGAGACGAACAGATACGCAGTATTTT